This note documents a single TCR beta chain sequence. Its antigen is currently unknown. The data derive from a study of cytomegalovirus exposure and HLA in healthy donors. About the study: An early release of data contained roughly 90 million unique TCRs, which came from HLA-typed donors.

In germline, CDR1 is SEHNR, CDR2 FQNEAQ (reference sequence). The CDR3 is made up of 13 amino acids. Trimming removed 3 bases at V and 9 bases at J, with 12 bases between. Broader study findings: With further analysis later on, most CMV-associated TCR beta chains appeared HLA-restricted. The number of N-insertions in an Asian-associated ancestry cluster was reportedly below the roughly 620-donor mean in a later analysis.

13 Jbeta primers and 60 Vbeta primers were used for the PCR. The protocol was immunoSEQ multiplex PCR, while the TCRdb copy is restricted to in-frame clones and leaves out a portion. The sample carries around 150,000 clones, about 88% recorded once. This clonotype was obtained from a woman younger than 35 in good health and CMV-seronegative. Sequencing was performed on PBMCs. The genes are TRBV7-9 and TRBJ2-1; D uncertain. DNA of the CDR3: TGTGCCAGCAGCTTTCCTGCATCCAGTGAGCAGTTCTTC. Its protein is CASSFPASSEQFF.